This T cell receptor (beta chain) originates from a study of beta chain features in type 1 diabetes. Sorted CD4+ subsets: naive, central memory, regulatory, stem cell-like memory (CD45RO/CCR7/CD25/CD127/CD95/CD27 panel). Without exception, sorted populations had purity beyond 95%. Germline CDR1 GTSNPN, CDR2 SVGIG (reference sequence). Trimming removed 4 bases from V and 4 bases from J, with 8 bases in between. This CDR3 region has 11 residues. The isolated RNA, all of it, was reverse transcribed, so expressed TCRB transcripts were what got sequenced. The assay was immunoSEQ multiplex PCR, and TCRdb's table has in-frame clones only and misses some. The sample consists of 640,000 or so clones, 11% to 15% of them appearing once. Study-wide findings and caveats: In cDNA sequencing, cells with high TCR expression could be over-represented. Type 1 diabetes patients showed fewer insertions and more deletions at VDJ junctions. Across all four CD4+ subsets, people with type 1 diabetes showed modestly shorter TCRB CDR3s.

This clone was detected only a few times. Its specificity is not known. This clonotype was obtained from a young man with type 1 diabetes. Sequenced: naive CD4+ T cells from blood. V usage is TRBV30 and J usage is TRBJ2-7, with no clear D. Here the CDR3 DNA reads TGTGCCTGGACCCGTCTGTACGAGCAGTACTTC. Translation: CAWTRLYEQYF.